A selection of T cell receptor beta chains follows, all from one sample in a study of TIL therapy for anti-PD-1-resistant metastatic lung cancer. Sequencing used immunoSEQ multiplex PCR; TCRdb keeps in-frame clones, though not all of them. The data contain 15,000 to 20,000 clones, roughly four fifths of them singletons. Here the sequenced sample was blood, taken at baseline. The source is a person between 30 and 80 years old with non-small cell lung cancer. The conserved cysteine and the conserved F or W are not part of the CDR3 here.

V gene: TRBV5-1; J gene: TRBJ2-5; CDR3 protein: ASSGGGETQY
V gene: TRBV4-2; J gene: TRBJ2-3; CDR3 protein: ASSQGTSGSGTDTQY
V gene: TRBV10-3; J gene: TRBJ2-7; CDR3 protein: ATGQGVYEQY
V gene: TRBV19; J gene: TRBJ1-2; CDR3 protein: ASSKGGQVLNYGYT
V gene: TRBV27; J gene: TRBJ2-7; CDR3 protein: ASSSLQGFSYEQY
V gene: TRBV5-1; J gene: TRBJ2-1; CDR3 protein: ASSSTSGGASEQF
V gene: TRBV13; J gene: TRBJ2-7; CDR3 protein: ASSPDSGSFYHEQY
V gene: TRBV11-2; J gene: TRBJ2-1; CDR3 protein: ASSARSSGRGNEQF
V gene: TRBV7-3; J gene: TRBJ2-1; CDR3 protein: ASSLVSSGGSREQF
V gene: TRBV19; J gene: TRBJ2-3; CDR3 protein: ASKGAGDTQY
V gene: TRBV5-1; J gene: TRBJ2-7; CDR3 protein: ASSTGQGSYEQY
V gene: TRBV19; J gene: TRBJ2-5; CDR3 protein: ASGDRGTPGETQY
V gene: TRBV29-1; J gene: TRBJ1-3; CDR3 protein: SGALGPSGNTIY
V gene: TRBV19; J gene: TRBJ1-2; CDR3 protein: ASSIEGQSGYT
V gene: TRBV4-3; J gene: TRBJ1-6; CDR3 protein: ASSQDSRASGSPLH
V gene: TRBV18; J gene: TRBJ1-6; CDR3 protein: ASSPSGTNSPLH
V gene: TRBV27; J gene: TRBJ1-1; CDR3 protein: ASSFTGGYYTEAF
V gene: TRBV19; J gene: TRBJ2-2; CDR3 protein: ASSDRADTGELF